Reported below is one T cell receptor (beta chain). The CDR3 is 14 amino acids. Per the germline V gene, CDR1 is LNHDA and CDR2 is SQIVND (reference sequence). Trimming cost V 5 bases and J 4 bases; bases outside gene matches: 6. Original processing notes: Reference gene primers were amplified, and this amplification served to estimate nucleated cell counts. Measured with immunoSEQ multiplex PCR; TCRdb has only the in-frame clones, and not every one. The DNA was the basis for D and trimming; V, J and clone size are from that table. The sample lists some 250,000 clones, 65% to 90% seen once, with about 16% in the top ten. Symptom resolution, clearance, or two negative PCRs marked donors in Cohort 3 as recovered. This sample is drawn from a study of blood T cell repertoires in COVID-19. Study summary: Some COVID-19 samples were acute and others convalescent; all came from the United States, Italy and Spain.

Material for sequencing was PBMCs or T cells enriched from blood (not recorded which). The chain joins TRBV19 to TRBJ1-1, with 8 bases lining up with TRBD1. This receptor was obtained from a man younger than 35 who had recovered from COVID-19. The CDR3 region has the DNA TGTGCCAGTAGTTCCGGACAGGGTGGCACTGAAGCTTTCTTT. Translation gives CASSSGQGGTEAFF.